The rows below give T cell receptor beta chains drawn from one sample of a study of molecular identifiers for immune sequencing clone quantification. TCRdb reprocessed the PCR reads via MiXCR and lists one record per CDR3 protein. The sample includes roughly 300,000 distinct CDR3 sequences, roughly a quarter of them seen just once. The source material was naive CD8+ T cells from blood, with Jurkat cell RNA spiked in. Receptor source: a human donor in good health. Some libraries in this study had Jurkat cell RNA spiked in. CDR3s include the opening cysteine and the closing phenylalanine or tryptophan. D genes are given only for firm matches. Clone size is shown for a subset of rows, as once, few, many or a class of expanded clone.

TGTGCCAGCAGCTCATACAGGGCCGGGGAGCTGTTTTTT	CASSSYRAGELFF	many	TRBV3-1	TRBJ2-2	NA
TGCAGCGTTAAACCGACAGGAACTAACTATGGCTACACCTTC	CSVKPTGTNYGYTF	NA	TRBV29-1	TRBJ1-2	NA
TGCGCCAGCAGCCAAGAATTCGCGAGCACAGATACGCAGTATTTT	CASSQEFASTDTQYF	few	TRBV4-3	TRBJ2-3	NA
TGCGCCAGCAGCCCCGTGGGACTAGCGGGGGTGGATGAGCAGTTCTTC	CASSPVGLAGVDEQFF	many	TRBV4-1	TRBJ2-1	TRBD2
TGTGCCAGCAGCGCCTGGTCTCGGAATGAGCAGTTCTTC	CASSAWSRNEQFF	few	TRBV13	TRBJ2-1	NA
TGTGCCAGCAGTCCCGCCGCCGGGACAGGGTTGAGCCAGCCCCAGCATTTT	CASSPAAGTGLSQPQHF	few	TRBV27	TRBJ1-5	TRBD1
TGTGCCAGCAGCGTAGGAGATTTTAACCCTAACACCGGGGAGCTGTTTTTT	CASSVGDFNPNTGELFF	few	TRBV9	TRBJ2-2	NA
TGTGCCACCCAAACAGGGTCCCCCGAGCAGTACTTC	CATQTGSPEQYF	many	TRBV28	TRBJ2-7	NA
TGCGCCAGCAGCTTGGTGGGAGAGACCCAGTACTTC	CASSLVGETQYF	many	TRBV12-3/TRBV12-4	TRBJ2-5	NA
TGTGCCAGCAGTGAACAGAGGGTGAGGGACCGAATGAACACTGAAGCTTTCTTT	CASSEQRVRDRMNTEAFF	NA	TRBV3-1	TRBJ1-1	NA
TGTGCCAGCAGCCAAATAACCGGGACAGGGGTCTACGAGCAGTACTTC	CASSQITGTGVYEQYF	few	TRBV27	TRBJ2-7	TRBD1
TGCAGCGTTGAAATCGCGGGGATAGGATCCTACGAGCAGTACTTC	CSVEIAGIGSYEQYF	few	TRBV29-1	TRBJ2-7	NA
TGTGCCAGCAGTTGGACAATCCAAAACATTCAGTACTTC	CASSWTIQNIQYF	many	TRBV6-2/TRBV6-3	TRBJ2-4	NA
TGTGCCAGCAGCTCCCGACACACCTTATATGTAGATACGCAGTATTTT	CASSSRHTLYVDTQYF	many	TRBV7-2	TRBJ2-3	NA
TGCAGCGTTGGGGGACAGGACTCCTACGAGCAGTACTTC	CSVGGQDSYEQYF	many	TRBV29-1	TRBJ2-7	TRBD1
TGCAGTGCTAGATCAAAATCTCTAGCGGGAGGCACAGATACGCAGTATTTT	CSARSKSLAGGTDTQYF	many	TRBV20-1	TRBJ2-3	TRBD2
TGCGCCAGCAGCTTCAGTGGGTCCGGGGATGAGCAGTTCTTC	CASSFSGSGDEQFF	many	TRBV5-1	TRBJ2-1	NA
TGTGCCAGTACTGGGGGCGATACTGAAGCTTTCTTT	CASTGGDTEAFF	many	TRBV19	TRBJ1-1	NA
TGCGGTGCTGCGTGGACTAGTGGAGAGACCCAGTACTTC	CGAAWTSGETQYF	NA	TRBV20-1	TRBJ2-5	TRBD2
TGCAGCGTTGAAGACAGGGGGCGGACCACTGAAGCTTTCTTT	CSVEDRGRTTEAFF	many	TRBV29-1	TRBJ1-1	TRBD1
TGTGCCAGCAGCGTAGGTGCTAGCGGGGTACTAGCCAAAAACATTCAGTACTTC	CASSVGASGVLAKNIQYF	few	TRBV9	TRBJ2-4	TRBD2
TGTGCCAGCAGTTACTCGACGGGAGGCTCAGATACGCAGTATTTT	CASSYSTGGSDTQYF	NA	TRBV6-5	TRBJ2-3	TRBD2
TGCAGTGCTAGAGGGGCCTTATATGAAAAACTGTTTTTT	CSARGALYEKLFF	few	TRBV20-1	TRBJ1-4	NA
TGTGCCACCAGTGATCGCACAGATACGCAGTATTTT	CATSDRTDTQYF	many	TRBV24-1	TRBJ2-3	NA
TGTGCCAGTAGTATCAATGGGGAGACCCAGTACTTC	CASSINGETQYF	NA	TRBV19	TRBJ2-5	NA
TGTGCCAGCATATATGGGCACGAGCAGTACTTC	CASIYGHEQYF	many	TRBV27	TRBJ2-7	NA
TGTGCCAGCACCCCGAGGACGGTCATCGCCAACGTCCTGACTTTC	CASTPRTVIANVLTF	many	TRBV28	TRBJ2-6	NA
TGCAGTGCTCACCACTCAGGGTTGCACCCTTTCGAGCAGTACTTC	CSAHHSGLHPFEQYF	NA	TRBV20-1	TRBJ2-7	NA
TGCAGCGCCCTCTCGGACGAGCAGTACTTC	CSALSDEQYF	many	TRBV29-1	TRBJ2-7	NA
TGTGCCAGCAGCGCAGAGGGGGAGGTAGATACGCAGTATTTT	CASSAEGEVDTQYF	NA	TRBV9	TRBJ2-3	NA
TGCAGTGCTAGAGATTGGGGCAGTTCAAGTGGTTCACCCCTCCACTTT	CSARDWGSSSGSPLHF	many	TRBV20-1	TRBJ1-6	NA
TGTGCCTGGGGGAGGGGATCCACAGATACGCAGTATTTT	CAWGRGSTDTQYF	many	TRBV30	TRBJ2-3	TRBD2
TGTGCCAGCAGTCACGCACTGATTTCATATGGCTACACCTTC	CASSHALISYGYTF	many	TRBV28	TRBJ1-2	NA
TGCGCCAGCAGTCTTTTACAGGGTAGCGAGACCCAGTACTTC	CASSLLQGSETQYF	many	TRBV5-1	TRBJ2-5	NA
TGTGCCAGCAGTTACGGGATCTACACTGAAGCTTTCTTT	CASSYGIYTEAFF	NA	TRBV6-5	TRBJ1-1	NA
TGTGCCATCAGTTTTTCAGGCTTCTCCTACAATGAGCAGTTCTTC	CAISFSGFSYNEQFF	few	TRBV10-3	TRBJ2-1	NA
TGTGCCAGCAGTGGCGGACAGGATAGCAATCAGCCCCAGCATTTT	CASSGGQDSNQPQHF	few	TRBV27	TRBJ1-5	TRBD1
TGTGCCAGCAGCCCCAATGGGGAGTCTGCTAAAAACACCATATATTTT	CASSPNGESAKNTIYF	NA	TRBV7-9	TRBJ1-3	NA
TGCAGCGTTGGAGTCGGGAACTCTGGGGCCAACGTCCTGACTTTC	CSVGVGNSGANVLTF	NA	TRBV29-1	TRBJ2-6	NA
TGTGCCAGCAGCCAAGTTAGCGGGGGGGCCATAGATACGCAGTATTTT	CASSQVSGGAIDTQYF	many	TRBV14	TRBJ2-3	TRBD2
TGTGCCAGTAGTATGGGCAGCCCGAGCCCCTACGAGCAGTACTTC	CASSMGSPSPYEQYF	few	TRBV19	TRBJ2-7	NA
TGTGCCACCAGAGGAGGGGTCGGTCAGCCCCAGCATTTT	CATRGGVGQPQHF	many	TRBV19	TRBJ1-5	NA
TGCGCCAGCAGCTTCGGGGCGGGGGAGGCCGGGGAGCTGTTTTTT	CASSFGAGEAGELFF	few	TRBV4-3	TRBJ2-2	TRBD2
TGTGCCAGCATTAGGACAGAATACATGAACACTGAAGCTTTCTTT	CASIRTEYMNTEAFF	NA	TRBV2	TRBJ1-1	NA
TGTGCCAGCAGCCACCACCTCTCGGGCACCGGGGAGCCGTTTTTT	CASSHHLSGTGEPFF	NA	TRBV3-1	TRBJ2-2	NA
TGTGCCAGCAGAAAAAGCGGGGACCATGGCTACACCTTC	CASRKSGDHGYTF	NA	TRBV28	TRBJ1-2	NA
TGTGCCAGTGGGAGCTCCCCCTTGGGGGCCAACGTCCTGACTTTC	CASGSSPLGANVLTF	many	TRBV2	TRBJ2-6	NA
TGTGCCAGCAGGGAATCGAGGGGAGTTACCTATGGCTACACCTTC	CASRESRGVTYGYTF	many	TRBV2	TRBJ1-2	NA
TGTGCCAGCAGCTTAGAGGGAGAGTCTGCCGGGGAGCTGTTTTTT	CASSLEGESAGELFF	few	TRBV13	TRBJ2-2	NA
TGTGCCAGCAGTCTGCAATCGACAGGGGGTAATTCACCCCTCCACTTT	CASSLQSTGGNSPLHF	NA	TRBV27	TRBJ1-6	TRBD1
TGTGCCAGCAGCTCCCTAGTTTTAAATGAGCAGTTCTTC	CASSSLVLNEQFF	few	TRBV7-3	TRBJ2-1	NA
TGTGCCAGCAGCGCAGGACTACCCACCGGGGAGCTGTTTTTT	CASSAGLPTGELFF	many	TRBV5-6	TRBJ2-2	NA
TGCAGTGCTAGAGATCGAGGAGACAGGGGGTGGCAAGAGACCCAGTACTTC	CSARDRGDRGWQETQYF	NA	TRBV20-1	TRBJ2-5	TRBD1
TGTGCCAGCAGCCCCCCGACAGCGAGCTCCTACGAGCAGTACTTC	CASSPPTASSYEQYF	few	TRBV13	TRBJ2-7	NA